These 23 T cell receptor beta chains came from one sample sequenced in a study of OX40 agonist ivuxolimab in advanced cancers. Assay used: immunoSEQ multiplex PCR; TCRdb lists only in-frame clones, some missing. Among under 70,000 clones listed, roughly 85% were seen once. Source: CD4+ or CD8+ T cells sorted from blood, taken in a trial of the OX40 agonist ivuxolimab. These receptors came from an adult with an advanced solid tumor such as melanoma, head and neck, liver or kidney cancer.

Only one count was recorded for this clone. This chain connects TRBV19 to TRBJ1-2; unclear D gene. The CDR3 is 12 residues long. Trimming took off 6 bases at V and 7 bases at J, with 12 bases between the two ends. The V gene's germline CDR1 is LNHDA and CDR2 SQIVND (reference sequence). CDR3 in amino acids: CASRSRMGGYTF. CDR3 sequence (DNA): TGTGCCAGTAGATCCCGGATGGGTGGCTACACCTTC.

This chain links TRBV14 with TRBJ1-1; 7 bases match TRBD1. V shed 5 bases, J shed 10 bases, and the junction held 13 bases outside the gene matches. The CDR3 spans 14 residues. Germline CDR1 and CDR2: SGHDN and FVKESK. CDR3 residues: CASSAVGQEKGAFF. The CDR3 DNA reads TGTGCCAGCAGCGCTGTAGGACAGGAAAAAGGAGCTTTCTTT. Complete variable domain (other parts from reference TRBV14 and TRBJ1-1): EAGVTQFPSHSVIEKGQTVTLRCDPISGHDNLYWYRRVMGKEIKFLLHFVKESKQDESGMPNNRFLAERTGGTYSTLKVQPAELEDSGVYFCASSAVGQEKGAFFGQGTRLTVV.

The CDR3 reads CASSLSGGTYEQYF. The CDR3 coding sequence is TGTGCCAGCAGTTTATCAGGGGGGACCTACGAGCAGTACTTC. The chain joins TRBV28 to TRBJ2-7; TRBD1 might be the D (7 bases). Germline V gene data show CDR1 as MDHEN and CDR2 as SYDVKM. The CDR3 totals 14 residues. V shed 1 base and J shed 2 bases, with 9 bases lying between them.

The chain links TRBV9 to TRBJ2-2, with unresolved D. The CDR3 runs to 16 residues. Deletions cut 4 bases from V and 6 bases from J, with 19 bases between. Germline assignment: CDR1 SGDLS and CDR2 YYNGEE. CDR3 in amino acids: CASSPRVPSRPGELFF. Written as DNA, the CDR3 is TGTGCCAGCAGCCCTCGGGTCCCATCGAGGCCCGGGGAGCTGTTTTTT. The complete variable domain, with remaining parts taken from reference TRBV9 and TRBJ2-2, reads DSGVTQTPKHLITATGQRVTLRCSPRSGDLSVYWYQQSLDQGLQFLIQYYNGEERAKGNILERFSAQQFPDLHSELNLSSLELGDSALYFCASSPRVPSRPGELFFGEGSRLTVL.

The chain carries TRBV19 and TRBJ2-3, with 11 bases that match TRBD2. The germline gives CDR1 LNHDA, CDR2 SQIVND (reference sequence). V was clipped by 4 bases and J by 6 bases; unmatched bases: 6. This CDR3 contains 15 residues. The CDR3 here is CASSKAVAGGDTQYF. CDR3 nucleotide sequence: TGTGCCAGTAGTAAGGCTGTAGCGGGAGGGGATACGCAGTATTTT. The full variable domain, with the rest looked up from reference TRBV19 and TRBJ2-3, is DGGITQSPKYLFRKEGQNVTLSCEQNLNHDAMYWYRQDPGQGLRLIYYSQIVNDFQKGDIAEGYSVSREKKESFPLTVTSAQKNPTAFYLCASSKAVAGGDTQYFGPGTRLTVL.

The gene calls are TRBV28 and TRBJ1-5; TRBD1 aligns across 7 bases. The V gene end was trimmed by 6 bases and the J gene end by 0 bases; junction bases not matched to a gene: 8. CDR1 is MDHEN and CDR2 is SYDVKM in the germline V gene. This CDR3 is built from 16 residues. CDR3 loop: CASSFDRAYSNQPQHF. CDR3 coding DNA: TGTGCCAGCAGCTTCGACAGGGCCTATAGCAATCAGCCCCAGCATTTT.

The V gene is TRBV27, the J gene TRBJ1-2, with 11 nucleotides matching TRBD1. Germline CDR1 and CDR2: MNHEY and SMNVEV (reference sequence). V lost 5 bases to trimming and J lost 7 bases; unmatched junction nucleotides: 15. The CDR3 is 17 residues long. The DNA of the CDR3 is TGTGCCAGCAGTGTCCGGGACAGGGGGATCCGATCTGGTGGCTACACCTTC. This codes for CASSVRDRGIRSGGYTF.

The chain has TRBV4-2 and TRBJ2-3, with D perhaps matching TRBD2 (6 bases). This CDR3 has 16 residues. CDR1 LGHNA and CDR2 YNFKEQ come from the germline V gene. Trimming cost V 0 bases and J 1 base, with 11 bases left between them. CDR3 in amino acids: CASSQETGEGTDTQYF. The CDR3 DNA follows: TGTGCCAGCAGCCAAGAAACGGGAGAAGGCACAGATACGCAGTATTTT.

This chain connects TRBV5-1 to TRBJ1-2; D is unclear. V dropped 2 bases and J dropped 9 bases, with 17 bases sitting between them. The germline V gene encodes CDR1 SGHRS and CDR2 YFSETQ. The CDR3 is 14 amino acids. In DNA, the CDR3 is TGCGCCAGCAGCTTCGATGTTTCTGGACGGAGCTACACCTTC. Its translation is CASSFDVSGRSYTF.

This rearrangement joins TRBV27 to TRBJ2-7; 7 bases are shared with TRBD2. Looked up from germline, CDR1 is MNHEY and CDR2 is SMNVEV (reference sequence). CDR3 length: 14 amino acids. Trimming removed 6 bases from V and 1 base from J; junction bases left unmatched: 6. In nucleotides, the CDR3 is TGTGCCAGCAGGATACCCGGGGGGTCCTACGAGCAGTACTTC. As protein: CASRIPGGSYEQYF.

Only one count was recorded for this clone. The rearrangement links TRBV5-1 to TRBJ2-5; 7 positions agree with TRBD1. Germline-derived CDR1 and CDR2 are SGHRS and YFSETQ. The V segment lost 0 bases and the J segment 5 bases; nucleotides outside the gene matches: 4. The CDR3 sequence is 14 residues long. CDR3 sequence reads: CASSLGTGAETQYF. The DNA of the CDR3 is TGCGCCAGCAGCTTGGGAACAGGGGCTGAGACCCAGTACTTC.

This chain links TRBV5-1 with TRBJ2-5; D ambiguous. The CDR3 is 15 residues long. Trimming removed 6 bases at V and 2 bases at J, with 17 bases between. The germline V gene encodes CDR1 SGHRS and CDR2 YFSETQ. The CDR3 protein is CASKAPRPQQETQYF. The CDR3 nucleotides are TGCGCCAGCAAGGCTCCACGGCCCCAACAAGAGACCCAGTACTTC.

V is TRBV18 and J is TRBJ1-1; tentative D call: TRBD1 (6 bases). The CDR3 has 14 residues. Germline lookup yields CDR1 KGHSH and CDR2 LQKENI. Trimming removed 5 bases at V and 5 bases at J, with 15 bases between. CDR3 sequence: CASSTNTQGTEAFF. CDR3 sequence (DNA): TGTGCCAGCTCAACGAATACACAGGGAACTGAAGCTTTCTTT.

The table lists this clone with a few counts. The chain recombines TRBV5-1 with TRBJ1-5, with D tentatively TRBD1 (5 bases). Germline CDR1 reads SGHRS; CDR2 reads YFSETQ. This CDR3 is built from 15 residues. V lost 0 bases to trimming and J lost 1 base, with 8 bases between them. The DNA of the CDR3 is TGCGCCAGCAGCTTGGGGTGGGGGAGCAATCAGCCCCAGCATTTT. Translation gives CASSLGWGSNQPQHF. Drawing the rest from reference TRBV5-1 and TRBJ1-5, the complete variable domain is KAGVTQTPRYLIKTRGQQVTLSCSPISGHRSVSWYQQTPGQGLQFLFEYFSETQRNKGNFPGRFSGRQFSNSRSEMNVSTLELGDSALYLCASSLGWGSNQPQHFGDGTRLSIL.

This chain connects TRBV5-1 to TRBJ1-3; D remains ambiguous. The V end lost 0 bases, the J end lost 0 bases, and 10 bases lay between the germline ends. The CDR3 consists of 16 residues. Looked up from germline, CDR1 is SGHRS and CDR2 is YFSETQ. The CDR3 sequence: CASSLGQQVSGNTIYF. The CDR3 bases are TGCGCCAGCAGCTTGGGGCAGCAGGTCTCTGGAAACACCATATATTTT. The whole variable domain, remainder taken from reference TRBV5-1 and TRBJ1-3, is KAGVTQTPRYLIKTRGQQVTLSCSPISGHRSVSWYQQTPGQGLQFLFEYFSETQRNKGNFPGRFSGRQFSNSRSEMNVSTLELGDSALYLCASSLGQQVSGNTIYFGEGSWLTVV.

The rearrangement links TRBV7-3 to TRBJ2-1, with TRBD2 matching over 13 bases. Unmatched junction bases numbered 11, after V lost 5 bases and J lost 10 bases. CDR3 length: 16 residues. CDR1 is SGHTA, CDR2 FQGTGA, per germline. DNA of the CDR3: TGTGCCAGCAGCCCGTCACTAGCGGGAGGGCCGAGGGAGCAGTTCTTC. Its protein product is CASSPSLAGGPREQFF.

The count of this clone is one. V is TRBV5-5 and J is TRBJ1-6; 10 nucleotides agree with TRBD1. V lost 7 bases to trimming and J lost 7 bases; unmatched junction nucleotides: 5. Per the germline V gene, CDR1 is SGHKS and CDR2 is YYEKEE (reference sequence). The CDR3 is made up of 14 amino acids. The CDR3 sequence: CASRDRGQNSPLHF. CDR3 nucleotide sequence: TGTGCCAGCCGAGACAGGGGGCAAAATTCACCCCTCCACTTT.

V usage is TRBV5-4 and J usage is TRBJ2-1, with 11 positions matching TRBD2. The CDR3 is 15 amino acids. Losses at the gene ends were 4 bases for V and 8 bases for J; bases not matched to a gene: 8. Germline assignment: CDR1 SGHNT and CDR2 YYREEE (reference sequence). The chain's CDR3 is CASSQGTSGGDEQFF. CDR3 DNA sequence: TGTGCCAGCAGCCAGGGGACTAGCGGTGGCGATGAGCAGTTCTTC. The complete variable domain, with remaining parts taken from reference TRBV5-4 and TRBJ2-1, reads ETGVTQSPTHLIKTRGQQVTLRCSSQSGHNTVSWYQQALGQGPQFIFQYYREEENGRGNFPPRFSGLQFPNYSSELNVNALELDDSALYLCASSQGTSGGDEQFFGPGTRLTVL.

The sample holds a few counts of this clone. The chain joins TRBV2 to TRBJ1-1; D not certain. From germline, CDR1 is SNHLY and CDR2 FYNNEI. V dropped 7 bases and J dropped 2 bases, with 14 bases sitting between them. There are 14 residues in the CDR3. This CDR3 is CASTLPGVNTEAFF. The DNA of the CDR3 is TGTGCCAGCACCCTCCCTGGGGTAAACACTGAAGCTTTCTTT.

This clone was seen only a few times. V gene TRBV5-4 combines with J gene TRBJ1-1, with D perhaps matching TRBD1 (6 bases). The CDR3 sequence is 14 residues long. Trimming stripped 6 bases from V and 4 bases from J, with 16 bases between. Germline CDR1 is SGHNT and CDR2 is YYREEE (reference sequence). DNA for the CDR3: TGTGCCAGCACCCTCGAGGGGGGAAGCACTGAAGCTTTCTTT. The encoded protein is CASTLEGGSTEAFF.

The chain has TRBV7-8 and TRBJ2-7; no clear D gene. This CDR3 contains 13 residues. Germline V CDR1 and CDR2: SGHVS, FQNEAQ. The germline V and J ends were trimmed by 6 bases and 2 bases, with 11 bases remaining between them. The CDR3 bases are TGTGCCAGCAGTAACAGCATGGCCTACGAGCAGTACTTC. As protein: CASSNSMAYEQYF.

The chain is built from TRBV19 and TRBJ2-3, with 7 bases lining up with TRBD2. V dropped 7 bases and J dropped 6; count of bases not matched to a gene: 7. Looked up from germline, CDR1 is LNHDA and CDR2 is SQIVND (reference sequence). This CDR3 is built from 13 residues. CDR3 nucleotide sequence: TGTGCCAGTAAGGCGGGAGATGGGGATACGCAGTATTTT. It codes for CASKAGDGDTQYF.

J is TRBJ2-1 and V is TRBV30, with a tentative D call TRBD1 (5 bases). The CDR3 covers 16 residues. CDR1 GTSNPN and CDR2 SVGIG come from the germline V gene (reference sequence). Trimming cost V 0 bases and J 0 bases, with 12 bases left between them. In DNA, the CDR3 is TGTGCCTGGAGTGTAAAGGGGCTAAGCTCCTACAATGAGCAGTTCTTC. Its protein product is CAWSVKGLSSYNEQFF.